The TCR beta chain described here comes from a study of blood T cell repertoires in COVID-19. This CDR3 has 14 residues. Germline CDR1 SEHNR, CDR2 FQNEAQ (reference sequence). With 5 bases clipped from V and 3 bases from J, the junction kept 5 bases outside the gene matches. The data were produced by immunoSEQ multiplex PCR, yet TCRdb's version contains in-frame clones alone and is incomplete. Here the sample spans approximately 6,600 clones, roughly nine tenths being singletons. This TCR was recovered from an elderly man with active COVID-19. This sequence joins TRBV7-9 and TRBJ2-7; 9 bases align to TRBD1. The sequenced sample consisted of peripheral blood. The CDR3 loop reads CASSTSGQGYEQYF. For the CDR3, the DNA is TGTGCCAGCAGCACCTCGGGACAGGGCTACGAGCAGTACTTC.